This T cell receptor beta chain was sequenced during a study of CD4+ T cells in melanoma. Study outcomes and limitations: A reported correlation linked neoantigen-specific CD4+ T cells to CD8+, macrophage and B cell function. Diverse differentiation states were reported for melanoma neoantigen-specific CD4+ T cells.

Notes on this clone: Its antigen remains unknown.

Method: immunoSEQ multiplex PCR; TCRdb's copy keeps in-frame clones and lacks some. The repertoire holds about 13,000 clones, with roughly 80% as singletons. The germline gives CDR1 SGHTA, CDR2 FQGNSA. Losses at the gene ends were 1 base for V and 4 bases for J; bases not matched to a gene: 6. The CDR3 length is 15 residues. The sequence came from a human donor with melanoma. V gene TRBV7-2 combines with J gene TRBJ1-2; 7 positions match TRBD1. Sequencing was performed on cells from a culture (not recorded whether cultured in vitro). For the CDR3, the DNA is TGTGCCAGCAGCTTAGGGACAGGCCGCTCCTATGGCTACACCTTC. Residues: CASSLGTGRSYGYTF.